The T cell receptor (beta chain) described here comes from a study of T cells in women clearing cervical HPV infection. Study overall: Cases: HPV16-related CIN3 or worse on histology, a couple of invasive cancers.

For this clone: What it recognizes is unknown. The read gets to within 3 residues of the CDR3 end, and the germline J gene fills in the rest.

Per germline, CDR1 SGHVS and CDR2 FNYEAQ. The CDR3 length is 15 residues. Between the trimmed V and J ends, which lost 1 base and 1 base, there was a span of 10 bases. Findings of the study overall: Richness differences could reflect unmeasured T-cell content per sample.

The data were produced by immunoSEQ multiplex PCR, yet TCRdb's version contains in-frame clones alone and is incomplete. The data show roughly 49,000 clones, and the top ten clones hold approximately 0.9%. The TCR originated in a woman aged 18-70 years with a cervical HPV16 infection that either progressed to CIN3+ or cleared (not recorded which). The source material was blood buffy coat. This chain uses TRBV7-6 with TRBJ1-1; D call uncertain. The CDR3 bases that were read are TGTGCCAGCAGCTTAGTATCGCGAGAGAACACTGAA. Amino acids: CASSLVSRENTE. In full, the CDR3 is CASSLVSRENTEAFF.